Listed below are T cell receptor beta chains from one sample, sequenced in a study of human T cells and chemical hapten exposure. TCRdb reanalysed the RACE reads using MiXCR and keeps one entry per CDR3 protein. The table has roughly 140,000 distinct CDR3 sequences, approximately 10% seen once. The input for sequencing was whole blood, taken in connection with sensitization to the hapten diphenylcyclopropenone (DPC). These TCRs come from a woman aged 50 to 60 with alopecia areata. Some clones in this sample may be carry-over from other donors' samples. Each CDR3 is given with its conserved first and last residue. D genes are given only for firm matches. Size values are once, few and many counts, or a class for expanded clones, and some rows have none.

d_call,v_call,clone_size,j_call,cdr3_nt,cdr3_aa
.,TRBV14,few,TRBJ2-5,TGTGCCAGCAGCCAAGAGTTCCACCTAGGGGAGACCCAGTACTTC,CASSQEFHLGETQYF
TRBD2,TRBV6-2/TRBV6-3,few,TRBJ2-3,TGTGCCAGCAGTTACCGACTAGCGGGATACACAGATACGCAGTATTTT,CASSYRLAGYTDTQYF
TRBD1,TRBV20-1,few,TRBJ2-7,TGCAGTGCTAGGGGGGACAGGGATTACGAGCAGTACTTC,CSARGDRDYEQYF
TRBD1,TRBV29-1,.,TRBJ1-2,TGCAGCGTGGACTTCACAGGGGTCTATGGCTACACCTTC,CSVDFTGVYGYTF
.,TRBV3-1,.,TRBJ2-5,TGTGCCAGCAGCCAAGTTTACTGGACAGCACAAGAGACCCAGTACTTC,CASSQVYWTAQETQYF
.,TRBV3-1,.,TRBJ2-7,TGTGCCAGCAGCCAAGGGGGAGCAGGGCCCTACGAGCAGTACTTC,CASSQGGAGPYEQYF
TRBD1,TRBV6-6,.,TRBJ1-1,TGTGCCATACAATGGACTGGACAGGGTGAAGCTTTCTTT,CAIQWTGQGEAFF
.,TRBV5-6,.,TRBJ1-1,TGTGCCAGCAGCTGGGGGGACCGCGAAGCTTTCTTT,CASSWGDREAFF
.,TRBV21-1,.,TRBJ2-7,TGTGCCAGCAGCCACCCCATCGGACAGGGGGCCCGGGAGCAGTACTTC,CASSHPIGQGAREQYF
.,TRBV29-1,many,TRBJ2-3,TGCAGCGTTGAGTACTCCACAGATACGCAGTATTTT,CSVEYSTDTQYF
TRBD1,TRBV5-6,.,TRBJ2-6,TGTGCCAGCAGACCTCCCCCCGGACAGGGGTATTCTGGGGCCAACGTCCTGACTTTC,CASRPPPGQGYSGANVLTF
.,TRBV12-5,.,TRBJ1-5,TGTGCTAGTGGTTTCCCCCCGGGACGGACTTTTTGCAATCAGCCCCAGCATTTT,CASGFPPGRTFCNQPQHF
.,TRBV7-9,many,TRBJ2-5,TGTGCCAGCAATGACTACGGAGGGCATGGGGGAGACCAAGAGACCCAGTACTTC,CASNDYGGHGGDQETQYF
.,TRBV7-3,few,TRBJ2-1,TGTGCCAGCAGCTTAACGCCCCGGTCCGATGAGCAGTTCTTC,CASSLTPRSDEQFF
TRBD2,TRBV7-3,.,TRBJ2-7,TGTGCCAGCAGCCCTATCGGGGGGGCTAGCGGGAGTAGCGAGCAGTACTTC,CASSPIGGASGSSEQYF
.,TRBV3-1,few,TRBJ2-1,TGTGCCAGCAGCCAAGACCCGGGAGAGTACAATGAGCAGTTCTTC,CASSQDPGEYNEQFF
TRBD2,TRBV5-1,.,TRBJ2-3,TGCGCCAGCAGCTTGGGCGGGACTAGCGGCACAGATACGCAGTATTTT,CASSLGGTSGTDTQYF
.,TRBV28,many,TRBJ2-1,TGTGCCAGCAGTTTACTTAGCTCCTACAATGAGCAGTTCTTC,CASSLLSSYNEQFF
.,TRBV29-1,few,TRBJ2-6,TGCAGCGTTGGTGGATTGGGACCGAGCTCTGGGGCCAACGTCCTGACTTTC,CSVGGLGPSSGANVLTF
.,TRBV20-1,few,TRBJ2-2,TGCAGTGCTAGCTGGGGGCCCGGGGAGCTGTTTTTT,CSASWGPGELFF
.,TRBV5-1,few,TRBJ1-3,TGCGCCAGCAGTACCGGGACCTCCGGCGAAAACACCATATATTTT,CASSTGTSGENTIYF
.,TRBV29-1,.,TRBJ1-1,TGCAGCATCAACGGGGGACATACGAACACTGAAGCTTTCTTT,CSINGGHTNTEAFF
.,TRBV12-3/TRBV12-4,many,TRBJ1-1,TGTGCCAGCAGTTTTCTTCCGGCTGAAGCTTTCTTT,CASSFLPAEAFF
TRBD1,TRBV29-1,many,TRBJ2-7,TGCAGCGTTGAAACCCGACAGGGCTACGAGCAGTACTTC,CSVETRQGYEQYF
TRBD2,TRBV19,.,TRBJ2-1,TGTGCCAGTAGTATTCTCGCGGGAGGGGGGAATGAGCAGTTCTTC,CASSILAGGGNEQFF
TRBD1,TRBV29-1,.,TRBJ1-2,TGCAGCGTAGGACAGGGGGCCTATGGCTACACCTTC,CSVGQGAYGYTF
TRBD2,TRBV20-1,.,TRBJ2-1,TGCAGTGCTAGGTTAACGACTAGCGGAATATACAATGAGCAGTTCTTC,CSARLTTSGIYNEQFF
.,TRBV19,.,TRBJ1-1,TGTGCCAGTAGGATCGCGTTCGTCTTGAACACTGAAGCTTTCTTT,CASRIAFVLNTEAFF
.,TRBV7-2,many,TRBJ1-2,TGTGCCAGCAGTCGGGGAGGGGCCGCCGATAACTATGGCTACACCTTC,CASSRGGAADNYGYTF
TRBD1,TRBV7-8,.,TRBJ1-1,TGTGCCAGCAGCCGAGACAGGGTTAACACTGAAGCTTTCTTT,CASSRDRVNTEAFF
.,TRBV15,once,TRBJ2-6,TGTGCCACCAGCAGAAAGACAGTCTGGGGGGCCAACGTCCTGACTTTC,CATSRKTVWGANVLTF
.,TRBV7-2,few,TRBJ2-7,TGTGCCAGCAGCTTAGGGGGGGCATTGGACGAGCAGTACTTC,CASSLGGALDEQYF
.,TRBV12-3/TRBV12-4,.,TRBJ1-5,TGTGCCAGCAGGGGGGAAGGGGTTCAGCCCCAGCATTTT,CASRGEGVQPQHF
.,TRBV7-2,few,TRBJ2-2,TGTGCCAGCAGCTTAATGAGAACCGGGGAGCTGTTTTTT,CASSLMRTGELFF
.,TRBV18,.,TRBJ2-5,TGTGCCAGCTCACCGGGAAGGGGCCACGAGACCCAGTACTTC,CASSPGRGHETQYF
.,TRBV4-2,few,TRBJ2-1,TGTGCCAGCAGCCAAGCGGGACTCGAGCAGTTCTTC,CASSQAGLEQFF
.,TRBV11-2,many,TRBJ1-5,TGTGCCAGCAGCATAGGACAAAGCGGAGTTCAGCCCCAGCATTTT,CASSIGQSGVQPQHF
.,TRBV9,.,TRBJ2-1,TGTGCCAGCAGCCCCACACAGGGAGCCCCTGGCCACAATGAGCAGTTCTTC,CASSPTQGAPGHNEQFF
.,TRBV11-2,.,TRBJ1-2,TGTGCCAGCAGCTACCGTGACAGGCAATTTCCGCACTATGGCTACACCTTC,CASSYRDRQFPHYGYTF
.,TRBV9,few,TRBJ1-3,TGTGCCAGCAGCGTTTTACAGGCCTTCTCTGGAAACACCATATATTTT,CASSVLQAFSGNTIYF
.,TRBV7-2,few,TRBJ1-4,TGTGCCAGCAGCTTAGGATGGGGGGTTAATGAAAAACTGTTTTTT,CASSLGWGVNEKLFF
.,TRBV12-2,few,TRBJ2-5,TGTGCAAGTCGCTTATCACCCGGCCCCCGAGCGGTTCAAGAGACCCAGTACTTC,CASRLSPGPRAVQETQYF
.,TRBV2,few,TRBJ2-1,TGTGCCAGCAGTGAAGCTCTAGGTTCAGGGGAGGCATACAATGAGCAGTTCTTC,CASSEALGSGEAYNEQFF
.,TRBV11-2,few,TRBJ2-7,TGTGCCAGCATCCCGGGGACTGTTAGCTCCTACGAGCAGTACTTC,CASIPGTVSSYEQYF
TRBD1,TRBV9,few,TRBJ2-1,TGTGCCAGCAGCGTAGATCCCCGACAGGGGTCTTACAATGAGCAGTTCTTC,CASSVDPRQGSYNEQFF
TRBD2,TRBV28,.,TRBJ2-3,TGTGCCAGCAGTTTAGGGACTAGCAGGTTCACAGATACGCAGTATTTT,CASSLGTSRFTDTQYF
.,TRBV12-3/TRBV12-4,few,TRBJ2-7,TGTGCCAGCAGTCCCTGGGCGGGACGGCGGGGCTACGAGCAGTACTTC,CASSPWAGRRGYEQYF
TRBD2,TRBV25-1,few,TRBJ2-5,TGTGCCAGCAGTCGGCAACTAGCGGGAAAAGAGACCCAGTACTTC,CASSRQLAGKETQYF
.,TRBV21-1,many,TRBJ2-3,TGTGCCAGCAGCAAAGGAGGCAGCACAGATACGCAGTATTTT,CASSKGGSTDTQYF
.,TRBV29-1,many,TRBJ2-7,TGCAGCTGGACCACCGCCGCCTACGAGCAGTACTTC,CSWTTAAYEQYF
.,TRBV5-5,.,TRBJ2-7,TGTGCCAGCAACCAATGGACAGCCCCGGCCTACGAGCAGTACTTC,CASNQWTAPAYEQYF
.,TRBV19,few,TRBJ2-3,TGTGCCAGTAAGGAGTCAGGGATCACAGATACGCAGTATTTT,CASKESGITDTQYF
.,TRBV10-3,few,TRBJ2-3,TGTGCCATCAAAGGTGGGGTAGAAAGCACAGATACGCAGTATTTT,CAIKGGVESTDTQYF
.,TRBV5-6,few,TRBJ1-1,TGTGCCAGCAGCTTGAAACTGCGGGTTTCGAACACTGAAGCTTTCTTT,CASSLKLRVSNTEAFF
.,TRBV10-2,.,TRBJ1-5,TGCGCCAGCAGCAAAAGCGCTGATTATAGCAATCAGCCCCAGCATTTT,CASSKSADYSNQPQHF
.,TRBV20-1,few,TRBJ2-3,TGCAGTGCCCTCCGGCAGGGGTTGAGCACAGATACGCAGTATTTT,CSALRQGLSTDTQYF
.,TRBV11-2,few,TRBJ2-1,TGTGCCAGCAGCCCCGGAGGGGGCCGAAATGAGCAGTTCTTC,CASSPGGGRNEQFF
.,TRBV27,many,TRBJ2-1,TGTGCCAGCAGTTCCATTGGCAGCAATGAGCAGTTCTTC,CASSSIGSNEQFF
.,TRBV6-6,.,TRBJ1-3,TGTGCCAGCAGTTACCCCCAGGATGGGAGTTTTGGGGACACCATATATTTT,CASSYPQDGSFGDTIYF